One sample yielded the 15 T cell receptor beta chains listed below, sequenced in a study of blood T cell repertoires in COVID-19. Repertoires were generated with immunoSEQ multiplex PCR, while TCRdb's copy carries only in-frame clones and drops some. This sample yields some 39,000 clones, of which 75% to 90% are seen a single time; roughly 4% belongs to the top ten. Sequenced sample: peripheral blood. The receptors stem from a man in his sixties with acute or convalescent COVID-19.

This rearrangement joins TRBV18 to TRBJ2-5, with D possibly being TRBD2 (6 bases). This CDR3 comprises 14 residues. Trimming left V 3 bases short and J 4 bases short, with 12 bases between. The germline V gene has CDR1 KGHSH and CDR2 LQKENI. As DNA, the CDR3 is TGTGCCAGCTCACCGGCGGGGTCCGGAGAGACCCAGTACTTC. This gives the protein CASSPAGSGETQYF.

J is TRBJ2-7 and V is TRBV12-5; TRBD2 matches at 11 bases. This CDR3 region has 15 residues. Looked up from germline, CDR1 is LGHNT and CDR2 is FRNRAP. V shed 4 bases and J 2 bases; nucleotides not matched to a gene: 4. The DNA for the CDR3 is TGTGCTAGTGGTTCGGGGACTAGCGGTACCTACGAGCAGTACTTC. Encoded protein: CASGSGTSGTYEQYF.

This CDR3 is CAIGFAGGVQPQHF. CDR3 nucleotides: TGTGCCATAGGGTTCGCAGGGGGAGTTCAGCCCCAGCATTTT. The J gene is TRBJ1-5, the V gene TRBV6-5, with 7 bases fitting TRBD1. The CDR3 length is 14 residues. V lost 10 bases, J lost 6 bases, and 12 bases stayed unmatched. Per the germline V gene, CDR1 is MNHEY and CDR2 is SVGAGI.

This sequence joins TRBV5-1 and TRBJ2-3; 7 bases are a match to TRBD1. This CDR3 is 18 amino acids long. The germline V gene has CDR1 SGHRS and CDR2 YFSETQ. V dropped 0 bases and J dropped 0; count of bases not matched to a gene: 10. CDR3 coding DNA: TGCGCCAGCAGCTTGGGGGGAAAAACAGGGGTCAGCACAGATACGCAGTATTTT. Its translation: CASSLGGKTGVSTDTQYF.

This chain uses TRBV28 with TRBJ2-5, with D possibly being TRBD1 (6 bases). This CDR3 is 14 amino acids long. The germline V gene encodes CDR1 MDHEN and CDR2 SYDVKM. Between the trimmed V and J ends, which lost 5 bases and 4 bases, there was a span of 14 bases. In nucleotides, the CDR3 is TGTGCCAGCAGTGCTGGGGGCCTGGGAGAGACCCAGTACTTC. Its protein product is CASSAGGLGETQYF.

The chain joins TRBV19 to TRBJ2-1; 9 bases align to TRBD1. Looked up from germline, CDR1 is LNHDA and CDR2 is SQIVND (reference sequence). The CDR3 runs 16 residues. V lost 0 bases to trimming and J lost 1 base; unmatched junction nucleotides: 1. CDR3: CASSIDGQGSYNEQFF. Written as DNA, the CDR3 is TGTGCCAGTAGTATAGACGGACAGGGGTCCTACAATGAGCAGTTCTTC. The whole variable domain, filled in from reference TRBV19 and TRBJ2-1, reads DGGITQSPKYLFRKEGQNVTLSCEQNLNHDAMYWYRQDPGQGLRLIYYSQIVNDFQKGDIAEGYSVSREKKESFPLTVTSAQKNPTAFYLCASSIDGQGSYNEQFFGPGTRLTVL.

The chain couples TRBV29-1 to TRBJ2-7, with 8 bases aligning to TRBD2. The V and J ends lost 0 bases and 11 bases, in that order; junction bases with no gene match: 3. The CDR3 has 11 residues. Germline CDR1 reads SQVTM; CDR2 reads ANQGSEA. CDR3 in DNA: TGCAGCGTTGAAGATCGGGGGGGCAAGTACTTC. The encoded protein is CSVEDRGGKYF.

CDR3 residues: CASSLSVQAYEQYF. As DNA, the CDR3 is TGTGCCAGCAGTTTATCGGTCCAGGCCTACGAGCAGTACTTC. The chain has TRBV27 and TRBJ2-7; D is unresolved. This CDR3 has 14 amino acids. Trimming took 0 bases from V and 2 from J, leaving 8 bases between them. In germline, CDR1 is MNHEY, CDR2 SMNVEV (reference sequence).

The chain recombines TRBV3-1 (or the pseudogene TRBV3-2) with TRBJ2-7; D might be TRBD2 (5 bases). V shed 8 bases and J shed 0 bases, with 5 bases lying between them. Looked up from germline, CDR1 is LGHDT and CDR2 is YNNKEL (reference sequence). CDR3 size: 11 residues. The CDR3 protein is CASRDSYEQYF. The CDR3 bases are TGTGCCAGCCGGGACTCCTACGAGCAGTACTTC.

The chain links TRBV5-1 to TRBJ1-2, with no clear D. V lost 3 bases and J lost 2, with 14 bases in between. CDR1 and CDR2 from the germline V gene are SGHRS and YFSETQ. This CDR3 is 15 amino acids long. CDR3 sequence: CASSYASGLNYGYTF. CDR3 in DNA: TGCGCCAGCAGCTATGCGTCGGGTCTGAACTATGGCTACACCTTC.

The rearrangement uses TRBV6-5 and TRBJ2-3, with a weak D call TRBD2 (7 bases). Deletions cut 4 bases from V and 2 bases from J, with 10 bases between. The length of the CDR3 is 14 residues. Per the germline V gene, CDR1 is MNHEY and CDR2 is SVGAGI. The CDR3 sequence: CASSLGGATDTQYF. The CDR3 DNA is TGTGCCAGCAGTTTGGGGGGGGCCACAGATACGCAGTATTTT.

The chain couples TRBV11-2 to TRBJ2-1, with D maybe TRBD2 (6 bases). V was shortened by 4 bases and J by 11 bases, with 21 bases between the two germline ends. The CDR3 spans 15 residues. CDR1 is SGHAT, CDR2 FQNNGV, per germline. In DNA form, the CDR3 reads TGTGCCAGCAGCTGGGGGGTGGCAGCTGCTCCTCAGCAGTTCTTC. Protein: CASSWGVAAAPQQFF.

With regard to this clone: Sequence at one end of the junction differs from germline and may be a read error. The V call is TRBV5-6, the J call TRBJ2-6, with TRBD2 matching over 7 bases. This CDR3 is built from 13 residues. Per the germline V gene, CDR1 is SGHDT and CDR2 is YYEEEE. CDR3 sequence (DNA): TGTGCCAGCAGCTCCCGGGGGGTCAACGTCCTGACTTTC. It specifies CASSSRGVNVLTF.

The chain recombines TRBV5-1 with TRBJ2-7, with D maybe TRBD2 (6 bases). Germline V gene sequence: CDR1 SGHRS, CDR2 YFSETQ. The CDR3 has 15 residues. The V end lost 4 bases, the J end lost 3 bases, and 17 bases lay between the germline ends. CDR3 sequence reads: CASSPPGRDDYEQYF. Written as DNA, the CDR3 is TGCGCCAGCAGCCCCCCCGGGCGGGATGACTACGAGCAGTACTTC.

The chain combines TRBV4-1 with TRBJ2-2; TRBD2 agrees at 14 bases. The CDR3 sequence is 17 residues long. Germline CDR1 is MGHRA and CDR2 is YSYEKL. The V segment lost 1 base and the J segment 3 bases; nucleotides outside the gene matches: 1. The CDR3 loop reads CASSQGLAGGYTGELFF. CDR3 nucleotide sequence: TGCGCCAGCAGCCAAGGACTAGCGGGAGGGTACACCGGGGAGCTGTTTTTT.